A selection of T cell receptor beta chains follows, all from one sample in a study of blood T cell repertoires in COVID-19. Profiling relied on immunoSEQ multiplex PCR, and the TCRdb table lists in-frame clones only, not all of them. The table lists roughly 68,000 clones, around four fifths of them singletons, with roughly 9.8% in the top ten. Material: peripheral blood. The receptors were gathered from a woman aged 45-65 years with acute or convalescent COVID-19. Both conserved end residues are part of each CDR3. D genes are given only for firm matches. Size tells how often a clone was seen (once, few, many) or the class of an expanded clone, and some rows leave it out.

j_call,d_call,clone_size,v_call,cdr3_nt,cdr3_aa
TRBJ2-5,TRBD2,NA,TRBV7-2,TGTGCCAGCAGCACCAGGACTAGCGGGAGGGCGGAAGAGACCCAGTACTTC,CASSTRTSGRAEETQYF
TRBJ1-2,NA,NA,TRBV2,TGTGCCAGCAGTGACTCCCCTGGGAGGGGGTATGGCTACACCTTC,CASSDSPGRGYGYTF
TRBJ2-7,NA,NA,TRBV29-1,TGCAGCGTTGAAACGGCGGACAGAGTCTACGAGCAGTACTTC,CSVETADRVYEQYF
TRBJ1-1,NA,NA,TRBV7-3,TGTGCCAGCAGCTTAGCGGGGGAGAACACTGAAGCTTTCTTT,CASSLAGENTEAFF
TRBJ1-1,NA,NA,TRBV28,TGTGCCAGCAGTTATCCGTGGACAGAAGAAGCTTTCTTT,CASSYPWTEEAFF
TRBJ1-2,NA,NA,TRBV6-5,TGTGCCAGCAGTTACAACAGCTATGGCTACACCTTC,CASSYNSYGYTF
TRBJ2-1,TRBD1,NA,TRBV5-5,TGTGCCAGCAGCCCCGAGACAGGGGGCTACAATGAGCAGTTCTTC,CASSPETGGYNEQFF
TRBJ1-6,NA,NA,TRBV27,TGTGCCAGCAGTTTATTTATCCGGGACTGGGATAATTCACCCCTCCACTTT,CASSLFIRDWDNSPLHF
TRBJ2-1,NA,NA,TRBV4-2,TGTGCCAGCAGCCAAGATCGGGGGACTGGGAACAATGAGCAGTTCTTC,CASSQDRGTGNNEQFF
TRBJ1-5,TRBD1,once,TRBV18,TGTGCCAGCTCACCTCCCGGACAGGGACCGAATCAGCCCCAGCATTTT,CASSPPGQGPNQPQHF
TRBJ2-7,NA,NA,TRBV6-5,TGTGCCAGCAGCCTAGGGGCATCACTCTACGAGCAGTACTTC,CASSLGASLYEQYF
TRBJ2-1,TRBD2,NA,TRBV27,TGTGCCAGCAGTTTGGGGCGGGGGGGCCTTGATGAGCAGTTCTTC,CASSLGRGGLDEQFF
TRBJ1-6,TRBD1,NA,TRBV19,TGTGCCAGTAGTCTTCAGGGACAGGCAAATTCACCCCTCCACTTT,CASSLQGQANSPLHF
TRBJ1-5,NA,once,TRBV7-9,TGTGCCAGCAGCTCCCTGAGTCAGCCCCAGCATTTT,CASSSLSQPQHF
TRBJ1-1,NA,NA,TRBV2,TGTGCCAGCAGTGAGGGTTTTGGAGACACTGAAGCTTTCTTT,CASSEGFGDTEAFF
TRBJ2-2,NA,once,TRBV28,TGTGCCAGCAGTCCAGGGGGGACGAACACCGGGGAGCTGTTTTTT,CASSPGGTNTGELFF
TRBJ2-7,NA,once,TRBV7-6,TGTGCCAGCAGCTTAGGTCCGCTAGCTGTATCCGAGCAGTACTTC,CASSLGPLAVSEQYF
TRBJ1-2,NA,NA,TRBV15,TGTGCCACCAGCAGAGATCGACAGTCAGGCTACACCTTC,CATSRDRQSGYTF
TRBJ1-1,TRBD1,NA,TRBV10-3,TGTGCCATCAGTGAAAACGACAGGGGGGTTTCGAACACTGAAGCTTTCTTT,CAISENDRGVSNTEAFF
TRBJ2-3,NA,NA,TRBV3-1/TRBV3-2,TGTGCCAGTACGTGGGAGGAAAACAGGGATACGCAGTATTTT,CASTWEENRDTQYF
TRBJ2-7,TRBD1,NA,TRBV5-4,TGTGCCAGCAGCCCGGGACAGGCGTCCTACGAGCAGTACTTC,CASSPGQASYEQYF
TRBJ2-5,NA,NA,TRBV24-1,TGTGCCACCAGTGATAACCGGGACTCAAAAGAGACCCAGTACTTC,CATSDNRDSKETQYF
TRBJ2-5,NA,NA,TRBV2,TGTGCCAGCAGTGAAGCGCGGGGTCAAGAGACCCAGTACTTC,CASSEARGQETQYF
TRBJ2-5,NA,NA,TRBV5-6,TGTGCCAGCAGCGGCCAGGGCACCGGAGAGACCCAGTACTTC,CASSGQGTGETQYF
TRBJ1-1,TRBD1,NA,TRBV6-6,TGTGCCAGCAGTTTCTCAGGGGGGAACACTGAAGCTTTCTTT,CASSFSGGNTEAFF
TRBJ2-1,NA,NA,TRBV2,TGTGCCAGCAGCTTTAATAGGGGGTCCTACAATGAGCAGTTCTTC,CASSFNRGSYNEQFF
TRBJ2-5,TRBD2,NA,TRBV9,TGTGCCAGCAGCGGAGGGGGGACTAGCTTGGAGACCCAGTACTTC,CASSGGGTSLETQYF
TRBJ2-3,NA,few,TRBV6-1,TGTGCCAGCAGTGAAGGGGCTTCGAGTGTCCCCGGAACAGATACGCAGTATTTT,CASSEGASSVPGTDTQYF
TRBJ1-3,NA,NA,TRBV2,TGTGCCAGCAGCGGAGGGGTTGGAAACACCATATATTTT,CASSGGVGNTIYF
TRBJ2-5,TRBD2,NA,TRBV5-8,TGTGCCAGCAGCTTAAGGTCTAGCGGGGGAGAGACCCAGTACTTC,CASSLRSSGGETQYF
TRBJ2-2,NA,NA,TRBV11-2,TGTGCCAGCAGCTTAGGCGCCGGGGGCAGCAGGGGGACCGGGGAGCTGTTTTTT,CASSLGAGGSRGTGELFF
TRBJ2-1,TRBD2,NA,TRBV3-1/TRBV3-2,TGTGCCAGCAGCCAAGGGGACTACCTGGGGGGTGAGCAGTTCTTC,CASSQGDYLGGEQFF
TRBJ1-3,NA,few,TRBV12-3/TRBV12-4,TGTGCCAGCAGTTTAAATATTAGAAACACCATATATTTT,CASSLNIRNTIYF
TRBJ1-3,TRBD1,NA,TRBV3-1/TRBV3-2,TGTGCCAGCAGCCAAGGGTTACAGGGGGCAAACTCTGGAAACACCATATATTTT,CASSQGLQGANSGNTIYF
TRBJ2-5,TRBD2,NA,TRBV19,TGTGCCAGTAGTGTCCTAGCGGGGGTCCAAGAGACCCAGTACTTC,CASSVLAGVQETQYF
TRBJ1-4,NA,NA,TRBV28,TGTGCCAGCAGTTTTGGAGGGCGGGCTGAAAAACTGTTTTTT,CASSFGGRAEKLFF
TRBJ2-7,TRBD2,NA,TRBV18,TGTGCCAGCTCACATACGGGAGGGACCTACGAGCAGTACTTC,CASSHTGGTYEQYF